A few counts support the clone carrying this TCR beta chain. This CDR3 comprises 14 residues. The V end lost 2 bases, the J end lost 2 bases, and 10 bases lay between the germline ends. Germline V CDR1 and CDR2: MGHRA, YSYEKL. TCRdb re-analysed the 5' RACE reads in MiXCR, keeping a single row per CDR3 protein. This repertoire shows about 430,000 distinct CDR3 sequences, approximately 24% found once; its top ten account for 8.5% to 10%. This specimen belongs to a study of T-cell memory formation after mild COVID-19. This receptor was taken from an adult woman who had mild COVID-19 (a few samples of this study predate the infection). Cell type and time point are not known. Sequenced: PBMCs or a T cell subset sorted from them (not recorded which). This chain joins TRBV4-1 and TRBJ2-7; D gene ambiguous. The CDR3 protein is CASSQWFPAYEQYF. DNA for the CDR3: TGCGCCAGCAGCCAATGGTTTCCAGCCTACGAGCAGTACTTC.